What follows are 21 T cell receptor beta chains derived from one specimen sequenced in a study of regulatory T cells in long-lasting Graves disease. iRepertoire HTBI primers and Arm-PCR of CDR3 regions built TCR beta libraries. MiXCR, applied by TCRdb to the multiplex PCR reads, yields one record per CDR3 protein. This sample has 420,000 or so distinct CDR3 sequences, with around 17% found just once. Time point indicated: newly diagnosed GD, antithyroid drugs for less than 3 months. Scientists built the TCR library using RNA that was extracted from PBMCs. The same sample was also used in a study of T cells in Graves' hyperthyroidism and ophthalmopathy.

The input for sequencing was peripheral blood mononuclear cells (PBMCs), taken at new diagnosis, from a patient treated with antithyroid drugs. These receptors were taken from a woman between 18 and 29 years old with Graves disease.

The rearrangement links TRBV7-9 to TRBJ2-5; D is possibly TRBD1 (6 bases). Per germline, CDR1 SEHNR and CDR2 FQNEAQ (reference sequence). The ends were cut back, 1 base at V and 4 bases at J, with 13 bases in the middle. This CDR3 has 15 residues. CDR3 bases: TGTGCCAGCAGCTTAGGACAGGTTCCCACAGAGACCCAGTACTTC. Translated: CASSLGQVPTETQYF.

The J gene is TRBJ2-3, the V gene TRBV15, with D perhaps matching TRBD1 (6 bases). Judging by the DNA end, TRBJ2-4 fits better; the J call may be wrong. The CDR3 spans 12 residues. Germline V gene sequence: CDR1 LNHNV, CDR2 YYDKDF (reference sequence). The CDR3 DNA follows: TGTGCCACCAGCAATAACAGGGAGACTCAGTACTTC. Amino acid sequence: CATSNNRETQYF.

The rearrangement links TRBV6-1 to TRBJ1-2, with TRBD1 as a possible D gene (5 bases). The V gene's germline CDR1 is MNHNS and CDR2 SASEGT. The CDR3 runs to 14 residues. Trimming stripped 3 bases from V and 4 bases from J, with 12 bases between. CDR3 residues: CASSDFTGTYGYTF. The DNA of the CDR3 is TGTGCCAGCAGTGACTTTACAGGAACCTATGGCTACACCTTC.

This clonotype has a count of ten or more. CDR3 nucleotide sequence: TGTGCCATCAGCCCCGGGACTAGCGGCGAGCAGTACTTC. Amino acids: CAISPGTSGEQYF. This rearrangement joins TRBV10-3 to TRBJ2-7; 11 bases are a match to TRBD2. Germline V gives CDR1 ENHRY, CDR2 SYGVKD. The CDR3 has 13 amino acids. V shed 6 bases, J shed 6 bases, and the junction held 4 bases outside the gene matches.

This clonotype was detected a few times. The rearrangement joins TRBV29-1 to TRBJ2-7; D is undetermined. Germline V lookup: CDR1 SQVTM, CDR2 ANQGSEA. The ends were cut back, 4 bases at V and 1 base at J, with 11 bases in the middle. The CDR3 extends over 13 amino acids. In DNA form, the CDR3 reads TGCAGCGTTGGGGGATACTCGTCCTACGAGCAGTACTTC. Translating gives CSVGGYSSYEQYF.

This clonotype appeared a few times. The CDR3 sequence: CASTFSGSDTGELFF. The CDR3 DNA reads as TGTGCCAGCACCTTTAGCGGGAGTGACACCGGGGAGCTGTTTTTT. The chain uses TRBV11-3 and TRBJ2-2, with 9 nucleotides matching TRBD2. Germline trimming cut 7 bases from V and 3 bases from J; bases unmatched to any gene: 6. Per the germline V gene, CDR1 is SGHNT and CDR2 is YENEEA. CDR3 length equals 15 residues.

This clonotype was observed at least ten times. The rearrangement uses TRBV2 and TRBJ1-4; TRBD1 is a possible D gene (6 bases). The V end lost 6 bases, the J end lost 3 bases, and 11 bases lay between the germline ends. The CDR3 length is 14 residues. Germline V gene sequence: CDR1 SNHLY, CDR2 FYNNEI. The DNA of the CDR3 is TGTGCCAGCAGGGCAGGGGCTCCTAATGAAAAACTGTTTTTT. Protein: CASRAGAPNEKLFF.

To note about this clonotype: With only one base between it and a far larger clone, this is likely a read error. This sequence joins TRBV27 and TRBJ2-7; 7 bases are shared with TRBD2. The CDR3 loop spans 15 amino acids. Germline CDR1 MNHEY, CDR2 SMNVEV (reference sequence). V lost 3 bases, J lost 7 bases, and 12 bases stayed unmatched. CDR3 loop: CASSLLTAGRDEQYF. The CDR3 DNA reads TGTGCCAGCAGTTTGTTGACAGCGGGGAGGGATGAGCAGTACTTC.

A word on this clonotype: At one end, the junction sequence differs from germline, possibly due to a read error. The chain uses TRBV3-1 and TRBJ2-1; 7 bases line up with TRBD2. The CDR3 is made up of 15 amino acids. Germline CDR1 reads LGHDT; CDR2 reads YNNKEL (reference sequence). CDR3: CAISQDLLAQDEQFF. For the CDR3, the DNA is TGTGCCATCAGCCAAGATCTACTAGCGCAGGATGAGCAGTTCTTC.

This clonotype came up many times. The gene calls are TRBV5-7 and TRBJ2-3; D is possibly TRBD2 (5 bases). TRBV5-7 is treated as an ORF (open reading frame) with a function not yet certain. V dropped 1 base and J dropped 6 bases, with 12 bases sitting between them. This CDR3 has 14 residues. CDR3: CASSLKRDLDTQYF. The CDR3, as DNA: TGTGCCAGCAGCTTGAAGAGGGATTTGGATACGCAGTATTTT.

This clonotype showed up just a few times. The chain uses TRBV7-2 and TRBJ1-3; the D is unclear. The CDR3 extends over 16 amino acids. Germline CDR1 SGHTA, CDR2 FQGNSA. Trimming left V 5 bases short and J 0 bases short, with 14 bases between. This chain's CDR3 is CASSLRLGHSGNTIYF. CDR3 in DNA: TGTGCCAGCAGCCTCCGCTTAGGGCACTCTGGAAACACCATATATTTT.

The V gene is TRBV19, the J gene TRBJ2-1; 7 bases fit TRBD2. CDR3 length: 16 amino acids. Losses at the gene ends were 1 base for V and 5 bases for J; bases not matched to a gene: 8. Germline assignment: CDR1 LNHDA and CDR2 SQIVND (reference sequence). Here the CDR3 reads CASSIVQGLPNNEQFF. The CDR3 DNA follows: TGTGCCAGTAGTATAGTTCAGGGACTACCAAACAATGAGCAGTTCTTC.

The gene calls are TRBV19 and TRBJ2-1, with 14 bases that match TRBD2. J was trimmed by 6 bases and V by 6 bases; bases with no gene match: 4. This CDR3 has 15 amino acids. Germline assignment: CDR1 LNHDA and CDR2 SQIVND (reference sequence). The DNA for the CDR3 is TGTGCCAGTAGAGGACTAGCGGGAGGTTCCAATGAGCAGTTCTTC. It codes for CASRGLAGGSNEQFF.

This clonotype occurred many times. The CDR3 sequence: CASSLTEDGYTF. The DNA for the CDR3 is TGTGCCAGCAGCTTGACAGAAGATGGCTACACCTTC. The rearrangement uses TRBV7-9 and TRBJ1-2, with TRBD1 as a possible D gene (5 bases). The V gene's germline CDR1 is SEHNR and CDR2 FQNEAQ (reference sequence). Deletions cut 3 bases from V and 6 bases from J, with 8 bases between. The CDR3 extends over 12 amino acids.

This clonotype occurred many times. The J gene is TRBJ2-3, the V gene TRBV27, with 8 bases aligning to TRBD2. The germline gives CDR1 MNHEY, CDR2 SMNVEV (reference sequence). This CDR3 spans 15 amino acids. The V and J ends lost 3 bases and 2 bases, in that order; junction bases with no gene match: 4. The CDR3 loop reads CASSFLAGTTDTQYF. In DNA, the CDR3 is TGTGCCAGCAGTTTCTTAGCGGGAACCACAGATACGCAGTATTTT.

CDR3 region: CASSLQGRWNEQFF. The DNA for the CDR3 is TGTGCCAGCAGTTTACAGGGCCGTTGGAATGAGCAGTTCTTC. The chain combines TRBV27 with TRBJ2-1; D may be TRBD1 (5 bases). This CDR3 contains 14 residues. CDR1 MNHEY and CDR2 SMNVEV come from the germline V gene (reference sequence). V was clipped by 2 bases and J by 7 bases, with 12 bases between them.

This sequence joins TRBV25-1 and TRBJ2-2; weak D call: TRBD1 (6 bases). In germline, CDR1 is MGHDK, CDR2 SYGVNS. The V gene lost 7 bases and the J gene lost 0 bases, with 15 bases spanning the gap. This CDR3 spans 16 amino acids. The CDR3 nucleotides are TGTGCCAGCACCCCAAGGGGGACAACGAACACCGGGGAGCTGTTTTTT. Amino acids: CASTPRGTTNTGELFF.

V is TRBV9 and J is TRBJ2-7; D possibly uses TRBD1 or TRBD2 (6 bases each). V was pared by 4 bases and J by 3 bases, with 14 bases between. CDR3 length equals 14 residues. Germline V lookup: CDR1 SGDLS, CDR2 YYNGEE. The CDR3 DNA sequence: TGTGCCAGCAGCCCGGGTGAGGGGGGCTACGAGCAGTACTTC. It translates to CASSPGEGGYEQYF. Using reference TRBV9 and TRBJ2-7 for the parts outside the CDR3, the full variable domain is DSGVTQTPKHLITATGQRVTLRCSPRSGDLSVYWYQQSLDQGLQFLIQYYNGEERAKGNILERFSAQQFPDLHSELNLSSLELGDSALYFCASSPGEGGYEQYFGPGTRLTVT.

The chain joins TRBV7-9 to TRBJ1-2; 7 bases fit TRBD1. This CDR3 is 14 amino acids long. V trimming: 1 base; J trimming: 4 bases; junction bases outside the gene matches: 3. Germline V lookup: CDR1 SEHNR, CDR2 FQNEAQ (reference sequence). The CDR3 region is CASSLVGDSYGYTF. The CDR3 bases are TGTGCCAGCAGCTTAGTGGGGGACAGCTATGGCTACACCTTC.

This clonotype was counted only a few times. The germline gene is not matched at one end of the junction; a read error may be the cause. The rearrangement joins TRBV6-4 to TRBJ2-7; D possibly matches TRBD1 or TRBD2 (6 bases each). From germline, CDR1 is MRHNA and CDR2 SNTAGT. CDR3 length equals 13 residues. The CDR3 is CASSYSEGGEQYF. CDR3 nucleotide sequence: TGTGCCAGCAGTTACTCGGAGGGGGGCGAGCAGTACTTC.

This clonotype has a handful of counts. The chain couples TRBV19 to TRBJ2-2; 11 bases line up with TRBD2. Germline V lookup: CDR1 LNHDA, CDR2 SQIVND (reference sequence). This CDR3 spans 17 amino acids. V was pared by 6 bases and J by 2 bases, with 8 bases of the junction left unmatched. The CDR3 nucleotides are TGTGCCAGTAGCACCATAGCGGGAGGGAAAAACACCGGGGAGCTGTTTTTT. Amino acids: CASSTIAGGKNTGELFF.